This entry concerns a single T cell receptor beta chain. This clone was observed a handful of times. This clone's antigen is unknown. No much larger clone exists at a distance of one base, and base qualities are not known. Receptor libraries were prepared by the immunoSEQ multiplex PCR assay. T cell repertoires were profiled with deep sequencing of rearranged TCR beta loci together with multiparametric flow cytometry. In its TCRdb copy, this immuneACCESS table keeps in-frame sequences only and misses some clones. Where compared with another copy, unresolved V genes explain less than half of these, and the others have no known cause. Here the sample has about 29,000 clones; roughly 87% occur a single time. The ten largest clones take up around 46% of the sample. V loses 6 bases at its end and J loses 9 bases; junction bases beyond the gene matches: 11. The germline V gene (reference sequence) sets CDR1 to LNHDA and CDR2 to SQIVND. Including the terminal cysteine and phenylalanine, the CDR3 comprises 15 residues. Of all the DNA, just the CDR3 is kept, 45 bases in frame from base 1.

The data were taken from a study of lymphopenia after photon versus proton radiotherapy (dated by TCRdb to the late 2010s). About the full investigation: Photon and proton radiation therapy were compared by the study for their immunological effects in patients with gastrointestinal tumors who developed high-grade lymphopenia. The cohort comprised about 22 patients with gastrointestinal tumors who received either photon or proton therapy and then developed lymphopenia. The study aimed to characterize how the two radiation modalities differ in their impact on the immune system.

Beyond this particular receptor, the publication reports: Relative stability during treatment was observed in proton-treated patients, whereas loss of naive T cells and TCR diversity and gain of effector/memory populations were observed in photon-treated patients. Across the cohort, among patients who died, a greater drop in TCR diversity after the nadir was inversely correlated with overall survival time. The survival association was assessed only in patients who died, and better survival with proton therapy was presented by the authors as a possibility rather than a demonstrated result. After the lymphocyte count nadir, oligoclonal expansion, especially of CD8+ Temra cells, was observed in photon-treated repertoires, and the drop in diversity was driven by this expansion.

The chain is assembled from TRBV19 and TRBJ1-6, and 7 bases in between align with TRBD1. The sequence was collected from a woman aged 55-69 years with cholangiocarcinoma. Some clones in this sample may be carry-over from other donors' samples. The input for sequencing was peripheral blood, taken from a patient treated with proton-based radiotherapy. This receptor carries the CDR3 CASRHRGVDGSPLHF. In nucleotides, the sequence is TGTGCCAGTAGACACAGGGGAGTGGATGGTTCACCCCTCCACTTT.